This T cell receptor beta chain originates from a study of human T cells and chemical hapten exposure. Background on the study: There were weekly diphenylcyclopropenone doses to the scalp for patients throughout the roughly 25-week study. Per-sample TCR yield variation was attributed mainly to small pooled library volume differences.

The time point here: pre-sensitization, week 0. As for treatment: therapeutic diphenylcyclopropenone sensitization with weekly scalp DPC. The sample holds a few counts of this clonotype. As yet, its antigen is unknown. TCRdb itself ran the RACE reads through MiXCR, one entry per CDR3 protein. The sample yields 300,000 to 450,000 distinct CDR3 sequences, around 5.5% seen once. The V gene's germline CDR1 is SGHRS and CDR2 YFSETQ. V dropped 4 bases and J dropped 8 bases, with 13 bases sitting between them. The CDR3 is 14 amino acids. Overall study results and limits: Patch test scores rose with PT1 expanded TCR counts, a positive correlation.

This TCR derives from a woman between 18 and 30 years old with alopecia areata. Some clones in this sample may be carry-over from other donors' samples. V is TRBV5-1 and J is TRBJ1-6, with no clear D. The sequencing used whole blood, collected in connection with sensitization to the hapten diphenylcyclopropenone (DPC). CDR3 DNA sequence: TGCGCCAGCAGCCTTGGATTTGGCCATTCACCCCTCCACTTT. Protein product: CASSLGFGHSPLHF.